The 10 T cell receptor beta chains reported below all come from one sample, sequenced in a study of CD8 T cells in ankylosing spondylitis. Via MiXCR, TCRdb re-called the 5' RACE reads, giving one row per CDR3 protein. There are over 150,000 distinct CDR3 sequences in the sample; about 20% occur only once, and 4.3% lies in the top ten. The sample comprised blood, either unsorted or a sorted T cell fraction (not recorded which). Receptor source: a male donor aged 10 to 35 with ankylosing spondylitis or in good health (not recorded which).

This clonotype appeared many times. This rearrangement joins TRBV6-2 or TRBV6-3 to TRBJ2-7, with 7 bases that match TRBD2. V was clipped by 7 bases and J by 5 bases; unmatched bases: 8. Germline V gene data show CDR1 as MNHEY and CDR2 as SVGEGT. This CDR3 is built from 13 residues. The CDR3 loop reads CASTLLAGDEQYF. The CDR3 DNA sequence: TGTGCCAGCACTCTACTGGCGGGAGACGAGCAGTACTTC.

This clonotype showed up many times. This CDR3 reads CASSSGRFRIRNQPQHF. The CDR3 DNA is TGTGCCAGCAGTTCCGGGCGGTTCAGAATTCGCAATCAGCCCCAGCATTTT. The V and J genes are TRBV12-3 or TRBV12-4 and TRBJ1-5; D not certain. V gave up 4 bases and J gave up 2 bases, with 18 bases separating them. The CDR3 totals 17 residues.

This clonotype was picked up many times. The chain couples TRBV20-1 to TRBJ2-1, with D uncertain. With 7 bases removed from V and 5 bases from J, the gap between germline ends came to 6 bases. The germline V gene encodes CDR1 DFQATT and CDR2 SNEGSKA (reference sequence). This CDR3 comprises 10 residues. The CDR3 region is CSDRHNEQFF. The CDR3 region has the DNA TGCAGTGACCGACACAATGAGCAGTTCTTC.

The chain uses TRBV20-1 and TRBJ1-1, with D hard to call. This CDR3 has 15 residues. Trimming removed 0 bases at V and 1 base at J, with 12 bases between. The germline V gene has CDR1 DFQATT and CDR2 SNEGSKA (reference sequence). DNA for the CDR3: TGCAGTGCTAGAGATGGGATTTCATGGAACACTGAAGCTTTCTTT. Translated: CSARDGISWNTEAFF.

The chain joins TRBV30 to TRBJ2-1, with D possibly TRBD2 on 5 matching bases. The CDR3 contains 16 residues. The germline V and J ends were trimmed by 7 bases and 0 bases, with 19 bases remaining between them. The germline V gene has CDR1 GTSNPN and CDR2 SVGIG (reference sequence). The CDR3 DNA is TGTGCCTCGATTTTTAAAGCGGCTAGCTCCTACAATGAGCAGTTCTTC. Its protein product is CASIFKAASSYNEQFF.

V gene TRBV12-3 or TRBV12-4 combines with J gene TRBJ2-4; tentative D call: TRBD2 (5 bases). The CDR3 totals 20 residues. Trimming left V 8 bases short and J 0 bases short, with 29 bases between. CDR3 residues: CASSLGPRVSSSLAKNIQYF. DNA of the CDR3: TGTGCCAGCTCTTTAGGGCCCCGCGTATCTAGCAGCCTAGCCAAAAACATTCAGTACTTC.

This clonotype was observed a handful of times. The chain employs TRBV20-1 and TRBJ2-2; D remains ambiguous. V was trimmed by 3 bases and J by 7 bases, leaving 6 bases between them. This CDR3 is built from 11 residues. Germline values: CDR1 DFQATT, CDR2 SNEGSKA (reference sequence). CDR3 DNA: TGCAGTGCTAGGGGCAGCGGGGAGCTGTTTTTT. It translates to CSARGSGELFF.

This clonotype has a count of ten or more. The chain uses TRBV5-1 and TRBJ2-3; unclear D gene. V gave up 0 bases and J gave up 5 bases, with 10 bases separating them. The CDR3 contains 14 residues. Germline V lookup: CDR1 SGHRS, CDR2 YFSETQ. The CDR3 DNA reads as TGCGCCAGCAGCTTGGCCGGTCCGGTAGATACGCAGTATTTT. The encoded protein is CASSLAGPVDTQYF.

Many counts were recorded for this clonotype. The genes are TRBV12-3 or TRBV12-4 and TRBJ1-5; D is perhaps TRBD1 (6 bases). The CDR3 is 17 amino acids. The V gene lost 1 base and the J gene lost 5 bases, with 18 bases spanning the gap. CDR3 sequence reads: CASSLELWGGRDQPQHF. The CDR3 DNA sequence: TGTGCCAGCAGTTTAGAGCTTTGGGGGGGCCGGGATCAGCCCCAGCATTTT.

The chain uses TRBV5-1 and TRBJ1-1, with 12 positions matching TRBD1. This CDR3 comprises 15 residues. After removal of 4 bases from V and 6 bases from J, the junction contained 7 bases not matched to a gene. Germline V gives CDR1 SGHRS, CDR2 YFSETQ. The CDR3 region has the DNA TGCGCCAGCAGCAGAGGGGACAGGGGGCGACCTGAAGCTTTCTTT. It yields the protein CASSRGDRGRPEAFF.